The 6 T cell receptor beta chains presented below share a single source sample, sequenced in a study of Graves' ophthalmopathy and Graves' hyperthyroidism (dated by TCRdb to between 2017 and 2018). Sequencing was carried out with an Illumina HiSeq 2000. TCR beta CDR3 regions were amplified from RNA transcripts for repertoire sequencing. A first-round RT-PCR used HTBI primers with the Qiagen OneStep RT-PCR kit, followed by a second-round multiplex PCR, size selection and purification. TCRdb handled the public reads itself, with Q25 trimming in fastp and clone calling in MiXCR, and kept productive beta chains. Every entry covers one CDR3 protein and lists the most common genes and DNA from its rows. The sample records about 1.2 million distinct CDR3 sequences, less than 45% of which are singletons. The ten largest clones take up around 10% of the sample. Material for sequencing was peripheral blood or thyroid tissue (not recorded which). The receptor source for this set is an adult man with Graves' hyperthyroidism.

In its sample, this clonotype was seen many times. Here the CDR3 reads CASRGGWLSSGANVLTF. DNA for the CDR3: TGTGCCAGCAGGGGAGGCTGGCTAAGCTCTGGGGCCAACGTCCTGACTTTC. The chain recombines TRBV7-2 with TRBJ2-6; weak D call: TRBD2 (6 bases). Germline V CDR1 and CDR2: SGHTA, FQGNSA. The CDR3 runs 17 residues. Trimming removed 6 bases from V and 0 bases from J, with 15 bases in between.

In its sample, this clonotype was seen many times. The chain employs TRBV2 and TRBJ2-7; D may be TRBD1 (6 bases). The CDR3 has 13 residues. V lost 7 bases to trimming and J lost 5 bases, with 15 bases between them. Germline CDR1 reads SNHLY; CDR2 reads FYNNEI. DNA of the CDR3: TGTGCCAGCACCGAGGGGACATGGGACGAGCAGTACTTC. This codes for CASTEGTWDEQYF.

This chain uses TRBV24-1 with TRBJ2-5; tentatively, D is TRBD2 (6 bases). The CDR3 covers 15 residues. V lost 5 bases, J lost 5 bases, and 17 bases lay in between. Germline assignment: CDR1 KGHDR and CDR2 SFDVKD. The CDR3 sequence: CATSGNGGSRETQYF. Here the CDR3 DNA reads TGTGCCACCAGTGGAAATGGAGGGTCGAGGGAGACCCAGTACTTC.

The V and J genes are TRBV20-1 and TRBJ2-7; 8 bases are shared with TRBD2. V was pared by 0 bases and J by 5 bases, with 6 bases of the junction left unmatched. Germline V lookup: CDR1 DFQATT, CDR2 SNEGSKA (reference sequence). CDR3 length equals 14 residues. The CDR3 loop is CSARDFGGAHEQYF. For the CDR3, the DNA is TGCAGTGCTAGAGATTTCGGGGGGGCCCACGAGCAGTACTTC.

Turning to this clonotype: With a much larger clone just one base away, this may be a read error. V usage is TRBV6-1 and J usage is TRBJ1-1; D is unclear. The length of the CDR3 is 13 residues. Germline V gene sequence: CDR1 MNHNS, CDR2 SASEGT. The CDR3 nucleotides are TGTACCAGCCTCCCCCCCTGGAACACTGAAGCTTTCTTT. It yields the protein CTSLPPWNTEAFF.

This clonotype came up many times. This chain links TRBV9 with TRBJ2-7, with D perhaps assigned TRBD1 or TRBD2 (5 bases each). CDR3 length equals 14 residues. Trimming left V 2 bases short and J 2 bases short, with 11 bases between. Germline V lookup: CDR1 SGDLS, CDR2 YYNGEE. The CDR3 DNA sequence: TGTGCCAGCAGCGTGGGGGACGGTCCCTACGAGCAGTACTTC. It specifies CASSVGDGPYEQYF. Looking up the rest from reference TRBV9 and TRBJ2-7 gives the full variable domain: DSGVTQTPKHLITATGQRVTLRCSPRSGDLSVYWYQQSLDQGLQFLIQYYNGEERAKGNILERFSAQQFPDLHSELNLSSLELGDSALYFCASSVGDGPYEQYFGPGTRLTVT.